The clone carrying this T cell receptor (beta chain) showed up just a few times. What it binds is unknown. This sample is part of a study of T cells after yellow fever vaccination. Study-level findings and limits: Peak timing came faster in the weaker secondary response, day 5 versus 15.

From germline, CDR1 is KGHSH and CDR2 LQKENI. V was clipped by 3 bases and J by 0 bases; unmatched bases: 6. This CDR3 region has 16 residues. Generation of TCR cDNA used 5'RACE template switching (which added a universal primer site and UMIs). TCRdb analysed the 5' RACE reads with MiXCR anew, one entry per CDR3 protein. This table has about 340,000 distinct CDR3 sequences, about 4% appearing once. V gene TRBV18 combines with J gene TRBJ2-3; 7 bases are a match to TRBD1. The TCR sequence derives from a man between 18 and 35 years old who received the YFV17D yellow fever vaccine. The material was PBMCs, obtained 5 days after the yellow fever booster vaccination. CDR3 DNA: TGTGCCAGCTCACCTCCGGGACAGCCTAGCACAGATACGCAGTATTTT. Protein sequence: CASSPPGQPSTDTQYF.